Following are 9 T cell receptor beta chains from one sample sequenced in a study of blood T cell repertoires in COVID-19. Clones were read by immunoSEQ multiplex PCR, and TCRdb kept only the in-frame ones, dropping some. Of some 110,000 clones listed, approximately 85% were seen once; the top ten hold roughly 8.2%. Sequenced sample: peripheral blood. These receptors came from a man between 65 and 80 years old with acute or convalescent COVID-19.

CDR3 nucleotides: TGTGCCAGCCACTACAGGGGTTTGTCCTACACTGAAGCTTTCTTT. This encodes CASHYRGLSYTEAFF. V is TRBV13 and J is TRBJ1-1; 7 nucleotides align to TRBD1. Germline trimming cut 8 bases from V and 3 bases from J; bases unmatched to any gene: 12. The CDR3 has 15 amino acids. The germline CDR1 and CDR2 sequences are PRHDT and FYEKMQ (reference sequence). The full variable domain, rest sourced from reference TRBV13 and TRBJ1-1, is AAGVIQSPRHLIKEKRETATLKCYPIPRHDTVYWYQQGPGQDPQFLISFYEKMQSDKGSIPDRFSAQQFSDYHSELNMSSLELGDSALYFCASHYRGLSYTEAFFGQGTRLTVV.

The rearrangement joins TRBV10-3 to TRBJ1-1; 7 bases agree with TRBD1. The CDR3 has 14 residues. J was trimmed by 2 bases and V by 11 bases; bases with no gene match: 11. Germline CDR1 is ENHRY and CDR2 is SYGVKD. Written as DNA, the CDR3 is TGTGCCGTCGGGGACAGCAAAAGAAACACTGAAGCTTTCTTT. Translating it yields CAVGDSKRNTEAFF.

In its sample, this clone was seen once. The chain has TRBV19 and TRBJ2-2; 10 nucleotides line up with TRBD1. V lost 5 bases, J lost 8 bases, and 2 bases stayed unmatched. Germline V gene sequence: CDR1 LNHDA, CDR2 SQIVND (reference sequence). The CDR3 loop spans 13 amino acids. The CDR3: CASSDRGPGELFF. The CDR3 DNA sequence: TGTGCCAGTAGTGACAGGGGGCCTGGGGAGCTGTTTTTT.

Written as DNA, the CDR3 is TGTGCCAGCAGCTATTTTGGCGGGGAGACCCAGTACTTC. This sequence encodes CASSYFGGETQYF. The rearrangement links TRBV7-2 to TRBJ2-5, with D tentatively TRBD2 (5 bases). This CDR3 is 13 amino acids long. Germline assignment: CDR1 SGHTA and CDR2 FQGNSA. Trimming took 4 bases from V and 5 from J, leaving 11 bases between them.

V gene TRBV2 combines with J gene TRBJ1-2; no definite D call. Germline V lookup: CDR1 SNHLY, CDR2 FYNNEI. The length of the CDR3 is 14 residues. Trimming removed 4 bases from V and 2 bases from J, with 11 bases in between. CDR3 protein: CASSVGGGNYGYTF. DNA of the CDR3: TGTGCCAGCAGTGTAGGTGGAGGGAACTATGGCTACACCTTC.

This chain uses TRBV27 with TRBJ2-7, with TRBD2 identical over 11 bases. V dropped 4 bases and J dropped 0; count of bases not matched to a gene: 5. The germline V gene has CDR1 MNHEY and CDR2 SMNVEV (reference sequence). This CDR3 has 16 amino acids. As DNA, the CDR3 is TGTGCCAGCAGTTCCGGGACTAGCGGAGGCTCCTACGAGCAGTACTTC. Translation: CASSSGTSGGSYEQYF.

The V call is TRBV5-4, the J call TRBJ1-2; perhaps TRBD1 as D (6 bases). There are 15 residues in the CDR3. Germline CDR1 SGHNT, CDR2 YYREEE (reference sequence). The V end was cut by 4 bases, the J end by 4 bases, with 17 bases between. The DNA for the CDR3 is TGTGCCAGCAGCCGAAAGGACCAGGGGACCTATGGCTACACCTTC. This sequence encodes CASSRKDQGTYGYTF.

The V and J genes are TRBV2 and TRBJ1-1, with D possibly TRBD1 on 6 matching bases. Looked up from germline, CDR1 is SNHLY and CDR2 is FYNNEI. The V end was cut by 4 bases, the J end by 1 base, with 10 bases between. This CDR3 contains 14 residues. CDR3 in DNA: TGTGCCAGCAGTGCCCAGACAGGGAACACTGAAGCTTTCTTT. It translates to CASSAQTGNTEAFF. The full variable domain, rest sourced from reference TRBV2 and TRBJ1-1, is EPEVTQTPSHQVTQMGQEVILRCVPISNHLYFYWYRQILGQKVEFLVSFYNNEISEKSEIFDDQFSVERPDGSNFTLKIRSTKLEDSAMYFCASSAQTGNTEAFFGQGTRLTVV.

Worth noting for this clone: Other DNA sequences in the same sample also yield this CDR3. Here the CDR3 DNA reads TGTGCCAGCTCACCAAGGTCGGAGTCGCTAGCGGGAGGTGGAGGAGAGACCCAGTACTTC. Translation gives CASSPRSESLAGGGGETQYF. This sequence joins TRBV18 and TRBJ2-5, with 11 bases aligning to TRBD2. Per the germline V gene, CDR1 is KGHSH and CDR2 is LQKENI. The CDR3 runs to 20 residues. J gave up 4 bases and V 2 bases, and 18 bases lay outside the gene matches.